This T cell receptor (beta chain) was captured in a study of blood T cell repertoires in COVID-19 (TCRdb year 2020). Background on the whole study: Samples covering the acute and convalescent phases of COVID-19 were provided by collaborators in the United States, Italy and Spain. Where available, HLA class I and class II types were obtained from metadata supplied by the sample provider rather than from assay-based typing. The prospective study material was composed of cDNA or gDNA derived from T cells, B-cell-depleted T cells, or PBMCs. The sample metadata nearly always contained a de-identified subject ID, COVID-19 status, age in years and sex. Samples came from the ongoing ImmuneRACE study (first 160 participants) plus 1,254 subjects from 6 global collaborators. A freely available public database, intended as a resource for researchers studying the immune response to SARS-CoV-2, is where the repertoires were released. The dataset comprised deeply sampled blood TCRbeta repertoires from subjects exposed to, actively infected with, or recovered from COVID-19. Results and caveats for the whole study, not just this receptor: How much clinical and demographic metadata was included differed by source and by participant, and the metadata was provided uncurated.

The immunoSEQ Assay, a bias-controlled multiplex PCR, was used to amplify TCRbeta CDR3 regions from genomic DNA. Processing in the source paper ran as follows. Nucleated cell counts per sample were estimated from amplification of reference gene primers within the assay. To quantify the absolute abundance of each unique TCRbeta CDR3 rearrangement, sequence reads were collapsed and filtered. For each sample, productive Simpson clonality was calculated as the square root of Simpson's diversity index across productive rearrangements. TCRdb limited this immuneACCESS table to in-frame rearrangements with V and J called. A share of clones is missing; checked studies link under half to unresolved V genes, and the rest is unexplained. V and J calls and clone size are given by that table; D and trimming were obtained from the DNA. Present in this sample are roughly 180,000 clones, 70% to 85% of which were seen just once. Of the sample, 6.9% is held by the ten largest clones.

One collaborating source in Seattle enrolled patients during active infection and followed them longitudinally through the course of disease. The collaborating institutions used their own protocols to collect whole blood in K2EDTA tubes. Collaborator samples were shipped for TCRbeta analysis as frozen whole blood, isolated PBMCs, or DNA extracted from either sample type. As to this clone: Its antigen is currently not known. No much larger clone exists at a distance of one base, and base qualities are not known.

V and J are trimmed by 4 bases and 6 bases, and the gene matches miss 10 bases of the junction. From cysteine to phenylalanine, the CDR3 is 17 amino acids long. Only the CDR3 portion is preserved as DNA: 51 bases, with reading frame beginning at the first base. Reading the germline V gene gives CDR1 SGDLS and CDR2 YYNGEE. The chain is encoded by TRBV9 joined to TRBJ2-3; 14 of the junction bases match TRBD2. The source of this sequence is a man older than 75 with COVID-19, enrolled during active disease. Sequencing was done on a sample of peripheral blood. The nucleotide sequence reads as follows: TGTGCCAGCAGCCCTGGACTAGCGGGGGGTCACGTGGATACGCAGTATTTT. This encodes CASSPGLAGGHVDTQYF.